This T cell receptor beta chain appears in the sequencing data of a study of T-cell reconstitution after alpha-beta-depleted transplantation in children. Study results and caveats: Roughly two months post-transplant, alpha-beta T cells reportedly originated from several hundred graft clones that had expanded. T-cell counts and diversity at one year post-transplant came mainly from newly produced T cells.

The CDR3 has 16 residues. Trimming took off 2 bases at V and 6 bases at J, with 19 bases between the two ends. The germline V gene has CDR1 DFQATT and CDR2 SNEGSKA (reference sequence). This clonotype turned up a few times. Its antigen remains unidentified. Unique molecular identifiers were incorporated when the TCRbeta library was constructed. In TCRdb, the PCR reads were re-called with MiXCR into one record per CDR3 protein. The sample shows 700,000 to 950,000 distinct CDR3 sequences, roughly 16% of them seen only once. V gene TRBV20-1 combines with J gene TRBJ2-2; D is unclear. This receptor was identified in a male patient under 18 who had a stem cell transplant for acute lymphoblastic leukemia, so the T cells may come from the graft donor. Source: PBMCs, mostly from graft donor cells, taken 360 days after TCRalphabeta/CD19-depleted stem cell transplant. In DNA form, the CDR3 reads TGCAGTGCTAGACACTACCCCAGATCAGGAGCCGGGGAGCTGTTTTTT. Translating gives CSARHYPRSGAGELFF.